This TCR beta chain was captured in a study of blood T cell repertoires in COVID-19 (dated by TCRdb to the early 2020s). Regarding the research as a whole: Collaborator samples came from the United States, Italy and Spain and covered acute and convalescent phases of COVID-19. The material from the prospective study consisted of cDNA or gDNA derived from T cells, B-cell-depleted T cells, or PBMCs. Deeply sampled blood TCRbeta repertoires from subjects exposed to, actively infected with, or recovered from COVID-19 were included in the dataset. The repertoires were released in a freely available public database meant as a resource for research on the immune response to SARS-CoV-2. The samples were drawn from the first 160 participants of the ongoing ImmuneRACE study and from 1,254 subjects provided by 6 global collaborators. Sample metadata almost always included a de-identified subject ID, COVID-19 status, age in years and sex. Where available, HLA class I and class II types were taken from metadata supplied by the sample provider and were not determined by assay-based typing.

Sequences LNHNV (CDR1) and YYDKDF (CDR2) are obtained from the germline V gene (reference sequence). The CDR3 starts with the cysteine, ends with the phenylalanine, and has 14 residues. Only the CDR3 DNA stays, 42 bases, in frame from base 1. Trimming at the junction amounts to 0 bases on V and 7 bases on J, and the germline ends lie 12 bases apart. Notes on this clone: Its antigen remains unidentified. There are no base qualities to consult, and no much larger clone falls within one base.

Each collaborating institution followed its own protocols to collect whole blood in K2EDTA tubes. For TCRbeta analysis, collaborator samples were shipped as frozen whole blood, as isolated PBMCs, or as DNA extracted from either sample type. Broader findings and caveats from the paper: The quantity of clinical and demographic metadata differed by source and by participant and was supplied without curation.

The immunoSEQ Assay, a bias-controlled multiplex PCR, was used to amplify TCRbeta CDR3 regions from genomic DNA. In the original analysis: The number of nucleated cells in each sample was estimated by amplification of reference gene primers within the assay. To quantify the absolute abundance of each unique TCRbeta CDR3 rearrangement, sequence reads were collapsed and filtered. For each sample, productive Simpson clonality was calculated by taking the square root of Simpson's diversity index across productive rearrangements. TCRdb retrieved this table from immuneACCESS and kept in-frame rearrangements only. Not all clones are present; in checked studies, unresolved V genes account for under half, and no reason is known for the remainder. The DNA gave D and trimming, while V, J and clone size come from that table. Present in this sample are hundreds of thousands of clones, over 75% of which were seen just once. The top ten hold 3% to 4% of the sample.

The receptor chain draws on TRBV15 and TRBJ1-1, with no D gene named confidently. The sequence was obtained from a woman between 50 and 59 years old with active or convalescent COVID-19. The sample taken for sequencing was peripheral blood. The CDR3 sequence is CATSRDSIEGEAFF. The nucleotide sequence is TGTGCCACCAGCAGAGATTCAATTGAGGGTGAAGCTTTCTTT.